The sequence of this T cell receptor (beta chain) was determined in a study of shared clonotypes between healthy human individuals. Some 30,000 T cell genomes, or approximately 190 ng DNA, went into the sorted-subset replicate PCRs. Original processing notes: Because ImmunoSEQ provided only junction sequences with no quality scores, the filtering differed. TCRdb's table, derived via immunoSEQ multiplex PCR, lists solely in-frame clones and lacks some. That table gives V, J and clone size, and the DNA gave D and trimming. This sample carries a few million clones, 95% of them seen once, and the ten largest clones take 0.1% to 0.15%. This clone was found once. The antigen is unknown. Within the sample, other DNA sequences also encode this same CDR3. CDR3 size: 12 residues. Trimming shortened V by 2 bases and J by 8 bases, and 6 bases separated the two germline ends. CDR1 ENHRY and CDR2 SYGVKD come from the germline V gene.

Notes on the study in general: Among donors, clonotype sharing was expected to be affected by sequencing depth.

The rearrangement links TRBV10-3 to TRBJ1-4; D not certain. The specimen sequenced was naive CD4+ T cells sorted from blood. The subset is: CD45RA+ positively selected. The TCR comes from a man between 18 and 35 years old in good health. The CDR3 coding sequence is TGTGCCATCAGTGAGGGGGTCGAAAAACTGTTTTTT. Encoded protein: CAISEGVEKLFF.